This T cell receptor (beta chain) was retrieved from a study of blood T cell repertoires in COVID-19. CDR3 length: 13 residues. Germline V CDR1 and CDR2: SGDLS, YYNGEE. V was shortened by 2 bases and J by 11 bases, with 16 bases between the two germline ends. This clone was detected a few times. Assay: immunoSEQ multiplex PCR; the TCRdb copy retains only in-frame clones and omits some. Here the sample spans 260,000 or so clones, 81% being singletons. The receptor's source is a woman aged 80 or over with COVID-19, enrolled during active disease. The chain has TRBV9 and TRBJ1-1; D remains unclear. The source material was peripheral blood. The CDR3 DNA follows: TGTGCCAGCAGCGTCGGAAGTGAGGGCCGGGCTTTCTTT. As protein: CASSVGSEGRAFF.